This TCR beta chain was observed in a study of T cell responses to AZD1222 COVID-19 vaccine. The table lists this clone with a few counts. The antigen is undetermined. General study points: After two AZD1222 doses, spike-specific TCR breadth and depth rose versus day 0. Females outnumbered males among donors, who were mostly white British; clonal diversity was possibly underestimated.

V was trimmed by 0 bases and J by 3 bases, leaving 3 bases between them. From germline, CDR1 is LNHNV and CDR2 YYDKDF (reference sequence). This CDR3 has 13 residues. Sequencing was performed with immunoSEQ multiplex PCR; in TCRdb, only in-frame clones are kept and a portion is missing. The sample lists tens of thousands of clones, about 70% occurring once. The source material was peripheral blood, sampled on day 0 of AZD1222 vaccination. The genes are TRBV15 and TRBJ1-5, with D unresolved. The receptor was isolated from an adult in good health. In DNA, the CDR3 is TGTGCCACCAGCAGAGAGGCCAATCAGCCCCAGCATTTT. This encodes CATSREANQPQHF.